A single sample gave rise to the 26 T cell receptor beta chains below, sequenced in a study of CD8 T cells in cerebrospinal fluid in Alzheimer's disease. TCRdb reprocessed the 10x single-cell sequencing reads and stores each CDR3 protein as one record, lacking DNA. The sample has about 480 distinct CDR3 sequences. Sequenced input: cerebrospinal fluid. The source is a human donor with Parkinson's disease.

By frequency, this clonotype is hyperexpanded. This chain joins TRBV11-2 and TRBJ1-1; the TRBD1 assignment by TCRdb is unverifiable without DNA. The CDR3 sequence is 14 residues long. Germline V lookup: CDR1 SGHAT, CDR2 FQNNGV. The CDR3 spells CASSSTGGDTEAFF.

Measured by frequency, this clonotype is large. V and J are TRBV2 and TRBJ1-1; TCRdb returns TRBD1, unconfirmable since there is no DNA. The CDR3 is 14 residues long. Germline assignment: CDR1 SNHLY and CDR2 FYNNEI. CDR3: CATRQGRMNTEAFF.

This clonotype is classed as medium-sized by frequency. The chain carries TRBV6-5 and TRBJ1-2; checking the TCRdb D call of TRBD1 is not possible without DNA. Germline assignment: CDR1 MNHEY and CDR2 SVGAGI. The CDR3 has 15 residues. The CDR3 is CASSYSPQGRDGYTF.

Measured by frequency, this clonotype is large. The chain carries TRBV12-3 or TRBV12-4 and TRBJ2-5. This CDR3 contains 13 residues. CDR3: CASEEHNQETQYF.

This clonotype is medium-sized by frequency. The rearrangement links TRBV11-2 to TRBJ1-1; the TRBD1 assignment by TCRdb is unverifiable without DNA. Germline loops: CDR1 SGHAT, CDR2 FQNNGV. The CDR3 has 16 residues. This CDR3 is CASSLDRSQGGTEAFF.

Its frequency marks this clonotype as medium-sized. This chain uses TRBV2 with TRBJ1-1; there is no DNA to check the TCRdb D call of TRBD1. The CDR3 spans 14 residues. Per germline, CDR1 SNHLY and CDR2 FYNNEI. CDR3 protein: CASSEQGGNTEAFF.

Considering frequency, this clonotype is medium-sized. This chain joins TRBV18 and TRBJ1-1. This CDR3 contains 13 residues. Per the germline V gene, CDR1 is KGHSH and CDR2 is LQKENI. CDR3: CASSPQGGTEAFF.

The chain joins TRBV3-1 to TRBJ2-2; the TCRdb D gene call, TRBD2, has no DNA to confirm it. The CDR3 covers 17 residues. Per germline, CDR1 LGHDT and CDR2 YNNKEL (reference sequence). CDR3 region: CASSDLAGTVSTGELFF.

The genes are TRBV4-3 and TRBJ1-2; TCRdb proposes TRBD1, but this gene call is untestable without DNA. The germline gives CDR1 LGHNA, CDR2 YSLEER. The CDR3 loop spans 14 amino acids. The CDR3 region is CASSQDWGGYGYTF.

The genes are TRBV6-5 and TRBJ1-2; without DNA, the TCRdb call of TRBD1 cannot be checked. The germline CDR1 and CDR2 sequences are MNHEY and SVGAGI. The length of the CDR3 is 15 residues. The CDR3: CASSPGQGAPWGYTF.

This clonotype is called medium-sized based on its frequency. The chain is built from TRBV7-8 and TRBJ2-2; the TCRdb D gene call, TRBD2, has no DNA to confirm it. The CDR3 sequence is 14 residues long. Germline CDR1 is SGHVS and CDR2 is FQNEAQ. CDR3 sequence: CASSHGLNTGELFF.

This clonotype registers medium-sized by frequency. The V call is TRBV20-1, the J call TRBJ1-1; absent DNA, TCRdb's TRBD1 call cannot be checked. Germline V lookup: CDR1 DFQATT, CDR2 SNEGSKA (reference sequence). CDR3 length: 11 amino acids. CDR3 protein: CSAGPAGAAFF.

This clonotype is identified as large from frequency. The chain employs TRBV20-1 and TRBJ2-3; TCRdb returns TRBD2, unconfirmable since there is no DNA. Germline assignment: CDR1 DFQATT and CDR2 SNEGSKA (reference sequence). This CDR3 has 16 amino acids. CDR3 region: CSAATTVGGGTDTQYF.

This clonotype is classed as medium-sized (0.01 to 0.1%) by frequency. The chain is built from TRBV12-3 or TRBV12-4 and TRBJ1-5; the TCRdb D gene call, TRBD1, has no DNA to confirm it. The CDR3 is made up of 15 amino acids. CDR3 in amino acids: CASSSTRDRSQPQHF.

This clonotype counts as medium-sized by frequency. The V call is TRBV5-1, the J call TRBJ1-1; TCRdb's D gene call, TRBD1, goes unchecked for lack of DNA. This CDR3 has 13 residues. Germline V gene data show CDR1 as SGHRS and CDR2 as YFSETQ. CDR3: CASSLAGATEAFF.

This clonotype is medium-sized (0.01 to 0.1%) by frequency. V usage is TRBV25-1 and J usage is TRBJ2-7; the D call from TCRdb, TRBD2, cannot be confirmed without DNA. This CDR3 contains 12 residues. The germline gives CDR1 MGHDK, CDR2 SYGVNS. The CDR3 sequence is CASSTRGGEQYF.

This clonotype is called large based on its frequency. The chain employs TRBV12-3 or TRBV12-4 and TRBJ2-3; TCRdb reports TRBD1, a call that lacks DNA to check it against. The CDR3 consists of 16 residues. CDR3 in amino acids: CASSLGGAPGTDTQYF.

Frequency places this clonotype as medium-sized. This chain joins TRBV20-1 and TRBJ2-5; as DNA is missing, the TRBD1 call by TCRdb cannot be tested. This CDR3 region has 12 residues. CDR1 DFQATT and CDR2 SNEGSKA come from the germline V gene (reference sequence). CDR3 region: CSALGQQETQYF.

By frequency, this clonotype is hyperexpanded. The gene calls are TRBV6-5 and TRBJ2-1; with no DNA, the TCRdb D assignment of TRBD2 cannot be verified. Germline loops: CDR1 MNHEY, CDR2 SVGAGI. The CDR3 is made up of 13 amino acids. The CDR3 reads CASSLRGAFPQFF.

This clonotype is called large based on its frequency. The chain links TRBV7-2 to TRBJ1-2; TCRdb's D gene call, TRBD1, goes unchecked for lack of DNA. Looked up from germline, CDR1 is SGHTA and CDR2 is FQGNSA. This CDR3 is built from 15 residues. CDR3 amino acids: CASSGTGGVFLGYTF.

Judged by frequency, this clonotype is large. The CDR3 here is CASSLGRGESPLHF. The rearrangement joins TRBV12-3 or TRBV12-4 to TRBJ1-6; TCRdb's D call of TRBD1 is untestable without DNA. The CDR3 consists of 14 residues.

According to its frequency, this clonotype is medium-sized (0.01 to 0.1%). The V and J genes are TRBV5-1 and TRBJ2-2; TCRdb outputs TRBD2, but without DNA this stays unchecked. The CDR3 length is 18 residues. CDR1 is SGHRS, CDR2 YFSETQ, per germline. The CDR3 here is CASSLALLAGGHSGELFF.

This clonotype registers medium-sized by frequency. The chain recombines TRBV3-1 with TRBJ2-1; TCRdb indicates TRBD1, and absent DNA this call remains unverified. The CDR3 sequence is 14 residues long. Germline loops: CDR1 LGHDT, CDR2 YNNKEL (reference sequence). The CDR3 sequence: CASSRGQLDNEQFF.

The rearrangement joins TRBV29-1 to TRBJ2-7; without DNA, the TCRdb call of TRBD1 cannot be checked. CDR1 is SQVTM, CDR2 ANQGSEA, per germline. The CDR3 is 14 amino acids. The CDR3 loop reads CSVMGDRGGYEQYF.

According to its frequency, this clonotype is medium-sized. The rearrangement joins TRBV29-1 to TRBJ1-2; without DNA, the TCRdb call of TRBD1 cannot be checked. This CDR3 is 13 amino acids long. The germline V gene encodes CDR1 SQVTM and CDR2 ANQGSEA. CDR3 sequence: CSAQVGQYYGYTF.

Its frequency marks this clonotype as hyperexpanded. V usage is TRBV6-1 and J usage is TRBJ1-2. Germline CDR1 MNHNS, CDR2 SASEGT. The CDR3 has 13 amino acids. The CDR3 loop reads CASSDPGAYGYTF.